Below, 9 T cell receptor beta chains from the same sample are listed, as sequenced in a study of T-cell reconstitution after alpha-beta-depleted transplantation in children. Molecular barcoding with unique molecular identifiers was used for the TCRbeta library. TCRdb re-called the PCR reads with MiXCR, one entry per CDR3 protein. The sample contains 150,000 to 250,000 distinct CDR3 sequences, about 14% of which appear only once. This sample comprised PBMCs from the stem cell graft donor, obtained from the stem cell graft. Receptors were obtained from a human donor who donated a stem cell graft to a child with acute lymphoblastic leukemia.

The chain combines TRBV7-9 with TRBJ2-7; 14 bases map to TRBD2. Trimming cost V 3 bases and J 10 bases; bases outside gene matches: 8. Germline lookup yields CDR1 SEHNR and CDR2 FQNEAQ (reference sequence). The CDR3 is made up of 15 amino acids. CDR3 amino acids: CASSFPGTSGSEQYF. The CDR3 DNA follows: TGTGCCAGCAGCTTCCCGGGGACTAGCGGGAGCGAACAGTACTTC.

There are a few counts of this clonotype. J is TRBJ2-7 and V is TRBV20-1, with 8 positions matching TRBD1. This CDR3 has 16 residues. V shed 1 base and J 1 base; nucleotides not matched to a gene: 9. CDR1 and CDR2 (germline): DFQATT, SNEGSKA (reference sequence). As DNA, the CDR3 is TGCAGTGCTAGAGGGGTAGGACAGGGTTCGTCCTACGAGCAGTACTTC. This encodes CSARGVGQGSSYEQYF.

CDR3 loop: CASSLSGQTVETQYF. In nucleotides, the CDR3 is TGCGCCAGCAGCTTATCAGGACAGACCGTAGAGACCCAGTACTTC. The chain joins TRBV5-1 to TRBJ2-5, with a weak D call TRBD1 (6 bases). CDR3 length: 15 residues. Germline CDR1 and CDR2: SGHRS and YFSETQ. The germline V and J ends were trimmed by 2 bases and 4 bases, with 15 bases remaining between them.

At least ten counts were recorded for this clonotype. The chain's CDR3 is CSANQQGARRNTIYF. The CDR3 region has the DNA TGCAGTGCCAACCAACAGGGGGCAAGGAGAAACACCATATATTTT. J is TRBJ1-3 and V is TRBV20-1; 9 bases are shared with TRBD1. The CDR3 contains 15 residues. Germline trimming cut 6 bases from V and 5 bases from J; bases unmatched to any gene: 11. CDR1 DFQATT and CDR2 SNEGSKA come from the germline V gene (reference sequence).

This clonotype was detected a few times. This chain links TRBV7-2 with TRBJ2-3; TRBD1 might be the D (6 bases). Trimming took 5 bases from V and 0 from J, leaving 15 bases between them. This CDR3 contains 16 residues. Germline lookup yields CDR1 SGHTA and CDR2 FQGNSA. The CDR3 protein is CASSQTGFYSTDTQYF. For the CDR3, the DNA is TGTGCCAGCAGCCAAACAGGGTTCTATAGCACAGATACGCAGTATTTT.

This rearrangement joins TRBV27 to TRBJ2-1; a possible D gene is TRBD2 (5 bases). CDR1 and CDR2 (germline): MNHEY, SMNVEV (reference sequence). The length of the CDR3 is 19 residues. V was trimmed by 3 bases and J by 6 bases, leaving 27 bases between them. The CDR3 reads CASSFLDFGLGGRGNEQFF. CDR3 DNA sequence: TGTGCCAGCAGTTTTTTGGACTTTGGATTGGGTGGTCGGGGCAATGAGCAGTTCTTC.

The chain recombines TRBV4-1 with TRBJ2-2; the D gene is possibly TRBD2 (5 bases). CDR1 and CDR2 from the germline V gene are MGHRA and YSYEKL. V lost 1 base to trimming and J lost 2 bases, with 11 bases between them. The CDR3 is made up of 16 amino acids. CDR3 loop: CASSQASWGNTGELFF. The CDR3 coding sequence is TGCGCCAGCAGCCAAGCTAGCTGGGGAAACACCGGGGAGCTGTTTTTT.

This clonotype was counted ten times or more. The V and J genes are TRBV5-1 and TRBJ1-2; no reliable D call. Trimming left V 1 base short and J 1 base short, with 2 bases between. The CDR3 runs 12 residues. Germline V gene lookup returns CDR1 SGHRS and CDR2 YFSETQ. The CDR3, as DNA: TGCGCCAGCAGCTTGAATAACTATGGCTACACCTTC. This gives the protein CASSLNNYGYTF.

This clonotype is a singleton in its sample. This chain uses TRBV7-2 with TRBJ2-1, with no clear D. From germline, CDR1 is SGHTA and CDR2 FQGNSA. V gave up 3 bases and J gave up 7 bases, with 10 bases separating them. CDR3 length: 13 residues. CDR3 in amino acids: CASSFVGGNEQFF. CDR3 DNA: TGTGCCAGCAGCTTTGTGGGCGGTAATGAGCAGTTCTTC.